The rows below give T cell receptor beta chains drawn from one sample of a study of T-cell memory formation after mild COVID-19. TCRdb analysed the 5' RACE reads with MiXCR anew, one entry per CDR3 protein. Among a few hundred thousand distinct CDR3 sequences listed, under 15% were seen once. Sequencing was done on a sample of PBMCs or a T cell subset sorted from them (not recorded which). These receptors all come from a man younger than 30 who had mild COVID-19 (a few samples of this study predate the infection). Cell type and time point are not known. The CDR3 runs from the conserved cysteine through the conserved F or W. Size is omitted from some rows. Given values are once, few, many or a class for expanded clones.

v_call clone_size cdr3_aa
TRBV12-3/TRBV12-4 few CASTDRSWNTEAFF
TRBV2 NA CAREGVSGTNTGELFF
TRBV12-3/TRBV12-4 NA CASRGTGTVTYEQYF
TRBV18 few CASSEYSSLSYNEQFF
TRBV11-2 many CASRHLRDKRRSYEQYF
TRBV7-9 few CASSPRGQYNEQFF
TRBV7-2 NA CASSLIYRGSYEQYF
TRBV7-9 NA CAIQGGDTEAFF
TRBV5-6 few CASSLMGQPMSYTF
TRBV12-3/TRBV12-4 NA CASSSRISTEAFF
TRBV7-2 many CASSGQGSQPQHF
TRBV29-1 few CSVVLQGAVTEAFF
TRBV15 NA CATSSRYGQGHGYTF
TRBV3-1 NA CASSRGLAGAANTGELFF
TRBV11-2 few CASSKTNEQFF
TRBV2 NA CASRKRDSSYEQYF
TRBV5-6 NA CASSFQGAPNVLTF
TRBV6-1 few CASSEAASEYNEQFF
TRBV7-9 many CASSSTRGNQPQHF
TRBV27 NA CASSPQFGSGGRIHHNEQFF
TRBV4-3 many CASSQGGTSGVSTDTQYF